This TCR beta chain comes out of a study of T cell responses to AZD1222 COVID-19 vaccine (dated by TCRdb to the early 2020s). Notes on the research overall: Because spike-specific TCR depth and breadth did not differ between the two schedules, AZD1222 recipients who got a second dose at roughly 4 weeks were pooled with those who got a second dose at roughly 12 weeks. A total of 233 trial participants underwent TCR sequencing, of whom 207 had received two doses of AZD1222 and some 25 had received two doses of the MenACWY control vaccine. Trial participants were enrolled into age subgroups of 18-55, 56-69 and 70-plus years, which contained roughly 140, 27 and 60 TCR-sequenced participants, respectively. What the authors observed across the whole study: Conclusions about previously exposed vaccinees are limited, since just six or seven AZD1222 recipients were seropositive for SARS-CoV-2 at baseline. Nearly half of unique spike-specific TCRs reportedly recognized epitopes outside regions mutated in the B.1.351 and B.1.1.7 variants. In the small 56-69-year group, the increase in depth fell short of significance, most likely because of low power. After two AZD1222 doses, both the breadth and the depth of spike-specific TCRs were significantly higher than at day 0 and than in MenACWY recipients. The whole spike protein was spanned by vaccine-associated CD4 TCRs, and dominant responses were seen in regions 160-218 and 743-854. No day 14 peak-response samples were available, so repertoires were characterized only after the peak T cell response. Participants were mostly white British and included more females than males, and it was suggested by the authors that clonal diversity may have been underestimated.

CDR1 and CDR2 were assigned from the germline V gene as KGHDR and SFDVKD. Between the V and J ends, shortened by 6 bases and 0 bases respectively, the junction contains 5 bases. There are 13 amino acids in the CDR3, from cysteine to phenylalanine inclusive. The kept DNA is CDR3 alone, 39 bases in frame from the first base. The time point label of this sample denotes: baseline before first vaccination. Vaccinee samples were obtained from the UK trials COV001 and COV002, which included a single-blind randomized controlled phase 2/3 trial of AZD1222 (ChAdOx1 nCoV-19) in healthy adults. For TCRbeta chain sequencing, PBMC samples from trial participants were taken at day 0 and at day 28 after the second dose. Points on this clone: This receptor's antigen is unknown. No much larger clone exists at a distance of one base, and base qualities are not known.

The CDR3 regions of human TCRbeta chains were analyzed by immunosequencing. The authors' analysis ran thus. TCRs in the repertoires were compared against a reference library of SARS-CoV-2-specific TCRs that had been generated with the MIRA antigen-specificity platform. Breadth was defined as the fraction of unique TCRs that were SARS-CoV-2-associated, and depth was defined as the fraction of total T cells that were SARS-CoV-2-associated. Each spike-specific TCR was assigned to its reactive spike region and to a CD4 or CD8 class using the MIRA data. Log10-transformed breadth and depth values were compared by one-way ANOVA with Sidak's multiple comparisons tests. TCRdb re-hosts the immuneACCESS table, in-frame sequences only. Its copies lack some clones; in the studies checked, an unresolved V gene accounts for under half of them, and the cause for the rest is not known. That table is the source of V, J and clone size, and D and trimming were worked out from the DNA. Recorded for this sample are 95,000 to 150,000 clones; about 85% of them occurred a single time. Roughly 2.3% of the sample lies in the top ten.

The TCR originated in an adult in good health. The V and J genes are TRBV24-1 and TRBJ1-5; a confident D gene designation cannot be given. The specimen was peripheral blood, collected on day 0 of AZD1222 vaccination. The CDR3 region: CATSQYSNQPQHF. The sequence in DNA is TGTGCCACCAGTCAGTATAGCAATCAGCCCCAGCATTTT.